These T cell receptor beta chains were read from a single sample in a study of identical twins. TCRdb analysed the 5' RACE reads with MiXCR anew, one entry per CDR3 protein. Seen here are hundreds of thousands of distinct CDR3 sequences, around 8.6% observed once, and the top ten hold 0.8% to 1%. These data also featured in a second study, about yellow fever vaccine responses in identical twins.

The source material was PBMCs. The receptors originated from a woman aged 18-30 years in good health. CDR3s include the opening cysteine and the closing phenylalanine or tryptophan. A D gene is named only where the DNA matches it firmly. The size field is filled for only some rows; it gives once, few, many or a size class.

TRBV7-2	16	TRBD2	few	TRBJ2-7	TGTGCCAGCAGCTTAGACGGCGGGGGGACCACCTACGAGCAGTACTTC	CASSLDGGGTTYEQYF
TRBV19	15	-	-	TRBJ2-1	TGTGCCAGTAGCCGCCAGATGTCCTCCTACAATGAGCAGTTCTTC	CASSRQMSSYNEQFF
TRBV4-3	15	TRBD2	many	TRBJ2-5	TGCGCCAGCAGCCAAGGACTAGCGTTTGGAGAGACCCAGTACTTC	CASSQGLAFGETQYF
TRBV25-1	13	-	few	TRBJ1-3	TGTGCCAGCCGACCCGCCTCTGGAAACACCATATATTTT	CASRPASGNTIYF
TRBV25-1	16	TRBD1	-	TRBJ1-1	TGTGCCAGCAGGAGGCAGGGGGCGAGGGGAAGCACTGAAGCTTTCTTT	CASRRQGARGSTEAFF
TRBV10-3	14	-	many	TRBJ2-1	TGTGCCATCAGTGAGGAGGCGACCTACAATGAGCAGTTCTTC	CAISEEATYNEQFF
TRBV9	14	-	few	TRBJ2-2	TGTGCCAGCACGGAGGGGGGGTTCACCGGGGAGCTGTTTTTT	CASTEGGFTGELFF
TRBV3-1	15	-	many	TRBJ2-5	TGTGCCAGCAGCCAAGATCGGGCAGCCCAAGAGACCCAGTACTTC	CASSQDRAAQETQYF
TRBV25-1	14	TRBD1	few	TRBJ2-7	TGTGCCAGCAGTGACGAGGGGGCGCACGACGAGCAGTACTTC	CASSDEGAHDEQYF
TRBV3-1	15	TRBD1	few	TRBJ2-3	TGTGCCAGCAGCCACGGGACAGGGGAAACAGATACGCAGTATTTT	CASSHGTGETDTQYF
TRBV7-9	16	-	-	TRBJ2-1	TGTGCCAGCAGCCGCGAGGCGGTGCCTCCCTACAATGAGCAGTTCTTC	CASSREAVPPYNEQFF
TRBV10-3	15	TRBD1	-	TRBJ2-7	TGTGCCATCAGTAGGGGACAGGGGGCTTCCTACGAGCAGTACTTC	CAISRGQGASYEQYF
TRBV2	11	-	many	TRBJ1-2	TGTGCCAGCAGGGTGGCTGGAGGCTACACCTTC	CASRVAGGYTF
TRBV4-2	18	TRBD1	many	TRBJ2-7	TGTGCCAGCAGCCAAGATAGCATGGGGACAGGGCCATCCTACGAGCAGTACTTC	CASSQDSMGTGPSYEQYF
TRBV9	12	-	-	TRBJ2-7	TGTGCCAGCAGCGTTTCAGGTACCGAGCAGTACTTC	CASSVSGTEQYF
TRBV5-1	16	TRBD1	few	TRBJ2-7	TGCGCCAGCAGCACGCCGGACAGGGCAACAACCTACGAGCAGTACTTC	CASSTPDRATTYEQYF
TRBV25-1	13	TRBD1	-	TRBJ2-5	TGTGCCAGCAGTGCGGACAGGGGAGAGACCCAGTACTTC	CASSADRGETQYF
TRBV18	11	-	few	TRBJ2-1	TGTGCCAGCTCACCATGGGATGAGCAGTTCTTC	CASSPWDEQFF
TRBV20-1	14	-	-	TRBJ2-7	TGCAGTGCTAGAGATTTCAGGACTTCCTACGAGCAGTACTTC	CSARDFRTSYEQYF
TRBV12-3/TRBV12-4	15	TRBD1	-	TRBJ2-1	TGTGCCAGCACCCACGACAGGGGGGAAGTTTATGAGCAGTTCTTC	CASTHDRGEVYEQFF
TRBV3-1	17	TRBD2	many	TRBJ2-1	TGTGCCAGCAGCCAGGTACTAGCGGCGAGCTCCTACAATGAGCAGTTCTTC	CASSQVLAASSYNEQFF
TRBV2	12	-	-	TRBJ1-2	TGTGCCAGCAGTGCCGGGTTCTATGGCTACACCTTC	CASSAGFYGYTF
TRBV18	13	TRBD1	-	TRBJ2-1	TGTGCCAGCTCACCAGCCTCAGGGGGTGAGCAGTTCTTC	CASSPASGGEQFF
TRBV3-1	14	TRBD1	-	TRBJ1-1	TGTGCCAGCAGCCCGGACAGGGGCGGGGCTGAAGTTTTCTTT	CASSPDRGGAEVFF
TRBV5-1	15	-	many	TRBJ1-1	TGCGCCAGCAGCACCCGGACAGCTTTGAACACTGAAGCTTTCTTT	CASSTRTALNTEAFF
TRBV20-1	14	TRBD2	-	TRBJ2-7	TGCAGTGCTAGACAGAGCGGGAGGGGCTACGAGCAGTACTTC	CSARQSGRGYEQYF
TRBV6-2/TRBV6-3	18	TRBD2	few	TRBJ2-1	TGTGCCTCGGCTGGGAAGCTAGCGGGAGGAGTCACCTACAATGAGCAGTTCTTC	CASAGKLAGGVTYNEQFF
TRBV2	14	-	many	TRBJ2-7	TGTGCCAGCAGTGATTCAAGCAGGGTTAGCGAGCAGTACTTC	CASSDSSRVSEQYF
TRBV18	14	-	few	TRBJ2-5	TGTGCCAGCTCACCACTCGGGGGCTCGGAGACCCAGTACTTC	CASSPLGGSETQYF